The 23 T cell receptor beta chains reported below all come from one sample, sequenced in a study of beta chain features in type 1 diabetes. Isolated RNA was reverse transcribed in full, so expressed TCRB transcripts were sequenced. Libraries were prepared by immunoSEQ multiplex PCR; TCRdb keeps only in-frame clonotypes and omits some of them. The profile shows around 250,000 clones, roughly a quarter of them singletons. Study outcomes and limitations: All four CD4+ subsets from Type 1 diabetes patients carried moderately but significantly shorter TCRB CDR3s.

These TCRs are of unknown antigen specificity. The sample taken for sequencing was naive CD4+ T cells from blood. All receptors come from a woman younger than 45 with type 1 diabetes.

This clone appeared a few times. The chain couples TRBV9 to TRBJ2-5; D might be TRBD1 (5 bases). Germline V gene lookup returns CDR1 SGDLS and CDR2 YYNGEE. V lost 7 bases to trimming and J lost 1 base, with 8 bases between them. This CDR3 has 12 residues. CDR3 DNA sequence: TGTGCCAGCGGGCAGGGCCAAGAGACCCAGTACTTC. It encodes CASGQGQETQYF. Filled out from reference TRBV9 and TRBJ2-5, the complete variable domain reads DSGVTQTPKHLITATGQRVTLRCSPRSGDLSVYWYQQSLDQGLQFLIQYYNGEERAKGNILERFSAQQFPDLHSELNLSSLELGDSALYFCASGQGQETQYFGPGTRLLVL.

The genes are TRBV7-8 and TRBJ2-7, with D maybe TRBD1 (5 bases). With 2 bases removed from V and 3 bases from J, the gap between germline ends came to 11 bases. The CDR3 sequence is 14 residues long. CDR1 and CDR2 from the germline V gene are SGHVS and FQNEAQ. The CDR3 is CASSLQSGLYEQYF. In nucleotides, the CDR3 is TGTGCCAGCAGCTTACAGTCAGGGCTCTACGAGCAGTACTTC.

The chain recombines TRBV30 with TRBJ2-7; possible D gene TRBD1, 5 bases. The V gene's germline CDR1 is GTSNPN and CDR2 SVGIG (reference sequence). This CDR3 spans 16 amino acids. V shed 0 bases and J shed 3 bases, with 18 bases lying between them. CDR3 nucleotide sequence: TGTGCCTGGAGTGTATCGGGTAGGGGTTGGATCTACGAGCAGTACTTC. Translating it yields CAWSVSGRGWIYEQYF.

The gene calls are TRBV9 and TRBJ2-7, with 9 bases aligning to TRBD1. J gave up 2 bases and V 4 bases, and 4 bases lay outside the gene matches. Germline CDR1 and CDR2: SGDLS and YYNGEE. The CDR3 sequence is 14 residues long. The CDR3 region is CASSPRTGAYEQYF. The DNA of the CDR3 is TGTGCCAGCAGCCCTCGGACAGGGGCCTACGAGCAGTACTTC.

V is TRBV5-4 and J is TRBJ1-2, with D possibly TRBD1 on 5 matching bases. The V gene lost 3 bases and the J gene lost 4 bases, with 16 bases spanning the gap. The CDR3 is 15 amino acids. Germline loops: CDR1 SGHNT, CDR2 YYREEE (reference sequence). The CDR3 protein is CASSSIQDGSYGYTF. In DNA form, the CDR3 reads TGTGCCAGCAGCTCAATACAGGACGGATCCTATGGCTACACCTTC.

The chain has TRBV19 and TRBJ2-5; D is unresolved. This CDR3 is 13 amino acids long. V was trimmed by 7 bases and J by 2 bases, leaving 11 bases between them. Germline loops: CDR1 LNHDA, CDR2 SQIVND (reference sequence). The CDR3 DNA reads TGTGCCAGTACCTCAGGTTGGCAAGAGACCCAGTACTTC. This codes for CASTSGWQETQYF.

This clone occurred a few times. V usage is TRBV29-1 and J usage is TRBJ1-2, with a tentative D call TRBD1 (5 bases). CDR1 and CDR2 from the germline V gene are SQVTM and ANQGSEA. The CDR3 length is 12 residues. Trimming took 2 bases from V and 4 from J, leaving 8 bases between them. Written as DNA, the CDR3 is TGCAGCGTTGAACAGGGAACCTATGGCTACACCTTC. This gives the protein CSVEQGTYGYTF.

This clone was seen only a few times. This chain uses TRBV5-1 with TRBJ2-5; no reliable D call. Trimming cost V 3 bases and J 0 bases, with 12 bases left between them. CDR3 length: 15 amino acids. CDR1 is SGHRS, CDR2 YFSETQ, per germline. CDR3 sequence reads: CASSSQADNQETQYF. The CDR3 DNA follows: TGCGCCAGCAGCTCCCAAGCCGATAACCAAGAGACCCAGTACTTC.

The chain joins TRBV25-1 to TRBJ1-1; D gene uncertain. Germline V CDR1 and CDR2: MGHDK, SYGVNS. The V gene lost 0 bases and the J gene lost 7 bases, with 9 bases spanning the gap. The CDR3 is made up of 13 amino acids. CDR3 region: CASSEYGYDEAFF. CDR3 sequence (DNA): TGTGCCAGCAGTGAATACGGGTACGATGAAGCTTTCTTT.

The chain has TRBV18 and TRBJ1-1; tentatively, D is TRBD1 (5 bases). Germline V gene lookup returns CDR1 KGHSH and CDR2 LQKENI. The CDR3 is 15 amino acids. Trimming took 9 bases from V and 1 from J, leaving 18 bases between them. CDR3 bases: TGTGCCAGTTTGCGGACACGAGGATCGAACACTGAAGCTTTCTTT. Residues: CASLRTRGSNTEAFF.

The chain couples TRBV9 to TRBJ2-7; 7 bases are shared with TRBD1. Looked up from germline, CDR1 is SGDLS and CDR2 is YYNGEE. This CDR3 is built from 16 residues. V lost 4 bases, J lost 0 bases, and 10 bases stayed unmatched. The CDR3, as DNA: TGTGCCAGCAGCCCCCCTCAAGGGACAGCCTCCTACGAGCAGTACTTC. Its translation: CASSPPQGTASYEQYF.

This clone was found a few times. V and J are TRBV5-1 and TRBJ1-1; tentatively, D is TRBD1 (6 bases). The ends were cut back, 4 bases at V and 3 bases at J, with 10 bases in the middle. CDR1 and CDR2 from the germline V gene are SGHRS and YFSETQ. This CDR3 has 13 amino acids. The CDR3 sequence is CASSRDTHTEAFF. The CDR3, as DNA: TGCGCCAGCAGCCGGGACACCCACACTGAAGCTTTCTTT.

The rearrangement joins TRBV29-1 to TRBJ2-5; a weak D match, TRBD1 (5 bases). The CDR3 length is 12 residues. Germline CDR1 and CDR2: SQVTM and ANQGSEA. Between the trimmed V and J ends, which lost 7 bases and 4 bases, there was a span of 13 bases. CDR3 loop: CSARTQGETQYF. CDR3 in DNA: TGCAGCGCCCGAACCCAGGGAGAGACCCAGTACTTC.

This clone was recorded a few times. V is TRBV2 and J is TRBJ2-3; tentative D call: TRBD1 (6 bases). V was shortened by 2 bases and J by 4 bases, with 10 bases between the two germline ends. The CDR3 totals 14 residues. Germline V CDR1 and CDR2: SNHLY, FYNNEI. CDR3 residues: CASSERAGADTQYF. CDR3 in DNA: TGTGCCAGCAGTGAAAGGGCAGGGGCAGATACGCAGTATTTT.

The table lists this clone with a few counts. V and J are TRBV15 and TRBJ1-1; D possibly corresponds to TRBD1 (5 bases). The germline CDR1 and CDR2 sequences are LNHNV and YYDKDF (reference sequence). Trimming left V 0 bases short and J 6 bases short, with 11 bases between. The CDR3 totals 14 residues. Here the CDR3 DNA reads TGTGCCACCAGCAGAGAGGGCAGGGTGGCTGAAGCTTTCTTT. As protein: CATSREGRVAEAFF.

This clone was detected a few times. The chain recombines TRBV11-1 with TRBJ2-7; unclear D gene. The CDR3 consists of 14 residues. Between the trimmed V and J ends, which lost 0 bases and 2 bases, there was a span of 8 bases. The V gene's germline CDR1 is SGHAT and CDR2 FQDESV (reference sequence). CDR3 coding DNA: TGTGCCAGCAGCTTAGCGAGTCAGGCCTACGAGCAGTACTTC. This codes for CASSLASQAYEQYF.

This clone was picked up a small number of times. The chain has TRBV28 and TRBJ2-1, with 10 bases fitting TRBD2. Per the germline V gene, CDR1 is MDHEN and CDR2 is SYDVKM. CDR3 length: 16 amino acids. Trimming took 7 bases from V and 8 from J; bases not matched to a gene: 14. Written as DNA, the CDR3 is TGTGCCAGCATCACTGGCGGGCTAGCGGGAGTGGATGAGCAGTTCTTC. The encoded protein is CASITGGLAGVDEQFF.

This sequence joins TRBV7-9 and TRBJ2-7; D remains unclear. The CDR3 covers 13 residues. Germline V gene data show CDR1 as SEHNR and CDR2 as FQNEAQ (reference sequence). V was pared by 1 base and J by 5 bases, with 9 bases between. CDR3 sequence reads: CASSLVVHHEQYF. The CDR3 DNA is TGTGCCAGCAGCTTAGTAGTTCATCACGAGCAGTACTTC.

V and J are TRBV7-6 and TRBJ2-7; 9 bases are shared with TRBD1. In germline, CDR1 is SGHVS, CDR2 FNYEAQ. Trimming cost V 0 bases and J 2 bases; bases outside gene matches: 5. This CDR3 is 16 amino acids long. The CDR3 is CASSLALGQGPYEQYF. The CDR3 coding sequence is TGTGCCAGCAGCTTAGCCCTGGGACAGGGTCCCTACGAGCAGTACTTC. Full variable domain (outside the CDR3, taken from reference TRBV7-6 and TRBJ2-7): GAGVSQSPRYKVTKRGQDVALRCDPISGHVSLYWYRQALGQGPEFLTYFNYEAQQDKSGLPNDRFSAERPEGSISTLTIQRTEQRDSAMYRCASSLALGQGPYEQYFGPGTRLTVT.

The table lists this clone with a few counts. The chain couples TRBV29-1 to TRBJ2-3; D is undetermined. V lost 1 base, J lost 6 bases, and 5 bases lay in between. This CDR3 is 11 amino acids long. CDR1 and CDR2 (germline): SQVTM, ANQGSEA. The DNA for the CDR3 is TGCAGCGTTGAAGTCCGGGATACGCAGTATTTT. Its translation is CSVEVRDTQYF.

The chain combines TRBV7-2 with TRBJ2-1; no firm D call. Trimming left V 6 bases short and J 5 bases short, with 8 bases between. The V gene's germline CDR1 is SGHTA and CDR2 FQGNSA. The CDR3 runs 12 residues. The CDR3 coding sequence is TGTGCCAGCAGTCCTACGAACAATGAGCAGTTCTTC. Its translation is CASSPTNNEQFF.

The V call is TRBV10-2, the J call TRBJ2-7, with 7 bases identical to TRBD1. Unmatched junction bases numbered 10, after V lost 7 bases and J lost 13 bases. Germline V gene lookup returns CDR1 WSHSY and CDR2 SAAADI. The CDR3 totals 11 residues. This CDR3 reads CASTSGTATYF. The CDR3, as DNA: TGCGCCAGCACGTCCGGGACAGCCACTTACTTC.

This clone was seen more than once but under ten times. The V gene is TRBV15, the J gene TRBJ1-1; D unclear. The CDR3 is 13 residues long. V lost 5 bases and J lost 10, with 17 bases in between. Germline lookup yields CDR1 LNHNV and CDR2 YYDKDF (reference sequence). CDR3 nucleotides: TGTGCCACCAGCGCCAGTGAGGGTCGAGGAGCTTTCTTT. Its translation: CATSASEGRGAFF.